Listed here are 30 T cell receptor beta chains from one sample, sequenced in a study of shared clonotypes between healthy human individuals. Clones were read by immunoSEQ multiplex PCR, and TCRdb kept only the in-frame ones, dropping some. The sample lists about 1 million clones, 75% occurring once. Material: memory CD4+ T cells sorted from blood. The subset is: CD45RA-negative fraction. The receptor source for this set is a man aged 18 to 30 in good health.

The chain recombines TRBV10-2 with TRBJ2-3; TRBD2 aligns across 11 bases. V trimming: 7 bases; J trimming: 4 bases; junction bases outside the gene matches: 4. Germline V gene data show CDR1 as WSHSY and CDR2 as SAAADI. CDR3 length: 14 residues. The CDR3 bases are TGCGCCAGCACATTAGCGGGGGGGCCAGATACGCAGTATTTT. This gives the protein CASTLAGGPDTQYF.

The V call is TRBV28, the J call TRBJ1-2; no definite D call. Trimming took off 3 bases at V and 7 bases at J, with 12 bases between the two ends. The germline CDR1 and CDR2 sequences are MDHEN and SYDVKM. The length of the CDR3 is 13 residues. CDR3 loop: CASSLESMSGYTF. The DNA of the CDR3 is TGTGCCAGCAGTTTGGAAAGTATGAGTGGCTACACCTTC.

The rearrangement joins TRBV15 to TRBJ2-1, with a tentative D call TRBD1 (8 bases). This CDR3 comprises 16 residues. Trimming shortened V by 0 bases and J by 9 bases, and 18 bases separated the two germline ends. Germline CDR1 is LNHNV and CDR2 is YYDKDF (reference sequence). The CDR3 loop is CATSRDLQGGFGEQFF. The CDR3 nucleotides read TGTGCCACCAGCAGAGATTTACAGGGGGGGTTTGGTGAGCAGTTCTTC.

This clone was recorded a few times. The chain joins TRBV18 to TRBJ1-5, with 12 bases identical to TRBD1. The CDR3 runs 15 residues. J was trimmed by 6 bases and V by 5 bases; bases with no gene match: 5. Germline V CDR1 and CDR2: KGHSH, LQKENI. The CDR3 nucleotides read TGTGCCAGCTCATCAGGGACAGGGGGCTCTCAGCCCCAGCATTTT. This gives the protein CASSSGTGGSQPQHF.

This clone turned up a few times. The chain is built from TRBV5-1 and TRBJ2-7; 9 bases match TRBD1. V lost 0 bases, J lost 5 bases, and 9 bases stayed unmatched. Germline CDR1 and CDR2: SGHRS and YFSETQ. This CDR3 is 16 amino acids long. CDR3 in amino acids: CASSLAVTGGRDEQYF. In DNA form, the CDR3 reads TGCGCCAGCAGCTTGGCCGTTACAGGGGGCCGGGACGAGCAGTACTTC.

This clone was recorded at least ten times. V usage is TRBV27 and J usage is TRBJ1-5; D unclear. Germline loops: CDR1 MNHEY, CDR2 SMNVEV (reference sequence). The CDR3 has 16 amino acids. V dropped 5 bases and J dropped 0 bases, with 14 bases sitting between them. CDR3 loop: CASSPNLRGSNQPQHF. The CDR3 nucleotides read TGTGCCAGCAGTCCAAACCTTCGCGGTAGCAATCAGCCCCAGCATTTT.

This clone has only one observation. V usage is TRBV7-2 and J usage is TRBJ2-5, with D perhaps given as TRBD1 or TRBD2 (6 bases each). The germline V and J ends were trimmed by 5 bases and 9 bases, with 19 bases remaining between them. This CDR3 has 14 residues. CDR1 is SGHTA and CDR2 is FQGNSA in the germline V gene. In nucleotides, the CDR3 is TGTGCCAGCAGCCCGGGTCGGGGGCGCACGTCCCAGTACTTC. Its protein product is CASSPGRGRTSQYF.

This sequence joins TRBV19 and TRBJ2-5; D uncertain. The V gene's germline CDR1 is LNHDA and CDR2 SQIVND (reference sequence). The V gene lost 9 bases and the J gene lost 1 base, with 9 bases spanning the gap. This CDR3 region has 12 residues. The DNA of the CDR3 is TGTGCCAGGTGTAGGATCCAAGAGACCCAGTACTTC. Translated, it gives CARCRIQETQYF.

Only one count was recorded for this clone. The V and J genes are TRBV5-1 and TRBJ2-7, with TRBD1 identical over 10 bases. The CDR3 has 13 residues. J gave up 4 bases and V 3 bases, and 1 base lay outside the gene matches. From germline, CDR1 is SGHRS and CDR2 YFSETQ. The CDR3 DNA reads TGCGCCAGCAGCTGGGACAGGGGTTACGAGCAGTACTTC. It encodes CASSWDRGYEQYF. The full variable domain, completed using reference TRBV5-1 and TRBJ2-7, is KAGVTQTPRYLIKTRGQQVTLSCSPISGHRSVSWYQQTPGQGLQFLFEYFSETQRNKGNFPGRFSGRQFSNSRSEMNVSTLELGDSALYLCASSWDRGYEQYFGPGTRLTVT.

Worth noting for this clone: Relative to the germline gene, one junction end is altered; a read error may explain this. The chain recombines TRBV7-7 with TRBJ2-1, with D perhaps being TRBD1 or TRBD2 (5 bases each). This CDR3 comprises 14 residues. CDR1 is SSHAT, CDR2 FNYEAQ, per germline (reference sequence). CDR3 sequence (DNA): TGTGCTAGCAGCCCCGGGACGAGCCGCAATGAGCAGTTCTTC. This gives the protein CASSPGTSRNEQFF.

This clone was found once. V gene TRBV5-1 combines with J gene TRBJ2-5; 7 bases line up with TRBD1. Trimming cost V 3 bases and J 5 bases; bases outside gene matches: 7. CDR3 size: 14 residues. Germline loops: CDR1 SGHRS, CDR2 YFSETQ. CDR3 loop: CASSWITTGETQYF. The CDR3 region has the DNA TGCGCCAGCAGCTGGATAACGACAGGGGAGACCCAGTACTTC.

The CDR3 protein is CASKPPGQNYGYTF. CDR3 nucleotides: TGTGCCAGTAAACCCCCGGGACAGAACTATGGCTACACCTTC. The genes are TRBV19 and TRBJ1-2, with 7 bases identical to TRBD1. The CDR3 sequence is 14 residues long. Germline values: CDR1 LNHDA, CDR2 SQIVND (reference sequence). The ends lost 7 bases at V and 2 bases at J; junction bases unmatched: 7.

V and J are TRBV7-2 and TRBJ2-7, with 8 nucleotides matching TRBD2. V trimming: 5 bases; J trimming: 0 bases; junction bases outside the gene matches: 3. CDR1 and CDR2 (germline): SGHTA, FQGNSA. The CDR3 totals 14 residues. The CDR3 sequence is CASSRSGTSYEQYF. As DNA, the CDR3 is TGTGCCAGCAGCCGTAGCGGGACCTCCTACGAGCAGTACTTC.

The chain recombines TRBV5-1 with TRBJ2-3; possible D gene TRBD2, 5 bases. V was cut by 4 bases and J by 1 base, with 13 bases left in between. This CDR3 spans 15 amino acids. CDR1 SGHRS and CDR2 YFSETQ come from the germline V gene. Here the CDR3 DNA reads TGCGCCAGCAGCACCACTAGTAGGGGCACAGATACGCAGTATTTT. Protein sequence: CASSTTSRGTDTQYF. Combining the CDR3 with reference TRBV5-1 and TRBJ2-3 gives the whole variable domain KAGVTQTPRYLIKTRGQQVTLSCSPISGHRSVSWYQQTPGQGLQFLFEYFSETQRNKGNFPGRFSGRQFSNSRSEMNVSTLELGDSALYLCASSTTSRGTDTQYFGPGTRLTVL.

The chain combines TRBV19 with TRBJ2-5; perhaps TRBD2 as D (6 bases). Germline V gene sequence: CDR1 LNHDA, CDR2 SQIVND (reference sequence). Trimming removed 3 bases at V and 5 bases at J, with 10 bases between. The CDR3 extends over 13 amino acids. The CDR3 nucleotides read TGTGCCAGTAGTATGTCGGGGGTGGAGACCCAGTACTTC. It specifies CASSMSGVETQYF.

In its sample, this clone was seen a few times. The chain carries TRBV30 and TRBJ1-3; TRBD1 matches 7 bases. The CDR3 spans 13 residues. Germline lookup yields CDR1 GTSNPN and CDR2 SVGIG (reference sequence). Trimming removed 5 bases from V and 4 bases from J; junction bases left unmatched: 5. The chain's CDR3 is CAWSTGEGNTIYF. CDR3 DNA sequence: TGTGCCTGGTCCACAGGGGAGGGAAACACCATATATTTT.

The V and J genes are TRBV7-2 and TRBJ1-5; 8 bases agree with TRBD1. Trimming at V came to 5 bases and at J to 5 bases, leaving 2 bases not matched to a gene. This CDR3 region has 13 residues. CDR1 is SGHTA, CDR2 FQGNSA, per germline. This chain's CDR3 is CASSPTGDQPQHF. DNA for the CDR3: TGTGCCAGCAGCCCGACAGGGGATCAGCCCCAGCATTTT.

J is TRBJ2-1 and V is TRBV5-1; D remains ambiguous. Germline CDR1 SGHRS, CDR2 YFSETQ. V lost 4 bases and J lost 0, with 11 bases in between. The CDR3 is made up of 15 amino acids. The CDR3 spells CASSENSPSYNEQFF. The CDR3 DNA follows: TGCGCCAGCAGCGAGAATAGCCCCTCCTACAATGAGCAGTTCTTC.

J is TRBJ2-5 and V is TRBV15, with 9 positions matching TRBD2. Per the germline V gene, CDR1 is LNHNV and CDR2 is YYDKDF (reference sequence). V lost 3 bases, J lost 0 bases, and 8 bases stayed unmatched. The CDR3 is 17 amino acids. CDR3 in DNA: TGTGCCACCAGCAGTGGCCTAGCGGGGCGGTACCAAGAGACCCAGTACTTC. It translates to CATSSGLAGRYQETQYF.

This clone was detected only a few times. This rearrangement joins TRBV10-2 to TRBJ2-2; 7 bases agree with TRBD1. Looked up from germline, CDR1 is WSHSY and CDR2 is SAAADI. The CDR3 extends over 13 amino acids. V lost 3 bases, J lost 5 bases, and 0 bases stayed unmatched. CDR3 in DNA: TGCGCCAGCAGTGAACAGGGGACCGGGGAGCTGTTTTTT. It yields the protein CASSEQGTGELFF.

The chain has TRBV7-2 and TRBJ1-1, with no clear D. The CDR3 spans 14 residues. Germline V CDR1 and CDR2: SGHTA, FQGNSA. The V and J ends lost 5 bases and 2 bases respectively, with 12 bases between them. The CDR3 coding sequence is TGTGCCAGCAGCAGGAAGGGCTATAACACTGAAGCTTTCTTT. It specifies CASSRKGYNTEAFF.

The chain employs TRBV4-1 and TRBJ2-5, with TRBD2 matching 14 bases. This CDR3 has 19 residues. The trim removed 4 bases at V and 5 bases at J, leaving 15 bases unmatched. CDR1 MGHRA and CDR2 YSYEKL come from the germline V gene. Written as DNA, the CDR3 is TGCGCCAGCAGCCCGGAGACTAGCGGGGGGGCGATCCGCCGGGAGACCCAGTACTTC. It yields the protein CASSPETSGGAIRRETQYF.

The chain uses TRBV6-1 and TRBJ1-3; no clear D gene. Germline V gene data show CDR1 as MNHNS and CDR2 as SASEGT. The CDR3 totals 15 residues. V was pared by 3 bases and J by 0 bases, with 9 bases between. CDR3 sequence reads: CASSERVSSGNTIYF. The DNA of the CDR3 is TGTGCCAGCAGTGAGAGGGTGAGCTCTGGAAACACCATATATTTT.

V gene TRBV11-2 combines with J gene TRBJ1-1; D is unresolved. Germline lookup yields CDR1 SGHAT and CDR2 FQNNGV. The V and J ends lost 7 bases and 1 base respectively, with 13 bases between them. CDR3 length: 14 residues. For the CDR3, the DNA is TGTGCCAGCAAAGGACTGGAAGAGAACACTGAAGCTTTCTTT. This gives the protein CASKGLEENTEAFF.

The chain is built from TRBV7-9 and TRBJ2-5, with TRBD2 identical over 8 bases. J lost 3 bases, V lost 2 bases, and 5 bases had no gene match. This CDR3 is built from 15 residues. Per germline, CDR1 SEHNR and CDR2 FQNEAQ (reference sequence). The CDR3 coding sequence is TGTGCCAGCAGCTTAACGGGAGGGCCGGAAGAGACCCAGTACTTC. Translating gives CASSLTGGPEETQYF.

V is TRBV7-2 and J is TRBJ2-5, with TRBD1 matching 9 bases. Germline values: CDR1 SGHTA, CDR2 FQGNSA. This CDR3 spans 15 amino acids. V dropped 5 bases and J dropped 5; count of bases not matched to a gene: 9. The CDR3 here is CASSPGQGREETQYF. Written as DNA, the CDR3 is TGTGCCAGCAGCCCGGGACAGGGCCGTGAGGAGACCCAGTACTTC.

This clone was observed once. This chain uses TRBV7-9 with TRBJ1-5, with D unresolved. Germline loops: CDR1 SEHNR, CDR2 FQNEAQ (reference sequence). CDR3 length: 15 amino acids. Trimming cost V 4 bases and J 4 bases, with 14 bases left between them. CDR3 nucleotides: TGTGCCAGCAGCTCCGCGGGAGGGCGAAATCAGCCCCAGCATTTT. Translating it yields CASSSAGGRNQPQHF. The whole variable domain, filled in from reference TRBV7-9 and TRBJ1-5, reads DTGVSQNPRHKITKRGQNVTFRCDPISEHNRLYWYRQTLGQGPEFLTYFQNEAQLEKSRLLSDRFSAERPKGSFSTLEIQRTEQGDSAMYLCASSSAGGRNQPQHFGDGTRLSIL.

The V gene is TRBV4-2, the J gene TRBJ2-2; D is ambiguous. Germline V gene sequence: CDR1 LGHNA, CDR2 YNFKEQ. The CDR3 consists of 17 residues. V was cut by 2 bases and J by 6 bases, with 19 bases left in between. The chain's CDR3 is CASSQPGGAAGSGELFF. The CDR3 coding sequence is TGTGCCAGCAGCCAACCAGGTGGCGCAGCCGGCTCCGGGGAGCTGTTTTTT.

This chain links TRBV6-4 with TRBJ1-4; D remains ambiguous. V lost 0 bases and J 0 bases, leaving 5 bases between the germline ends. The CDR3 length is 15 residues. CDR1 is MRHNA and CDR2 is SNTAGT in the germline V gene. CDR3 DNA sequence: TGTGCCAGCAGTGACTCGAGCCCAACTAATGAAAAACTGTTTTTT. Translated, it gives CASSDSSPTNEKLFF.

This clone was seen more than once but under ten times. V usage is TRBV2 and J usage is TRBJ1-5; possible D gene TRBD1, 5 bases. The V gene lost 8 bases and the J gene lost 7 bases, with 15 bases spanning the gap. CDR1 SNHLY and CDR2 FYNNEI come from the germline V gene. The CDR3 consists of 13 residues. The CDR3 region is CASRGDPRQPQHF. CDR3 coding DNA: TGTGCCAGCCGGGGGGACCCAAGGCAGCCCCAGCATTTT.